This T cell receptor (beta chain) was documented in a study of CD8+CD57+ T cells in acquired aplastic anemia. Background on the study: An average of roughly 3 ug of DNA was obtained from sorted CD4+ and CD8+ cells. Notes on the study in general: In common between the patients and the controls were twenty-nine CD8+ CDR3 sequences.

Germline V gene sequence: CDR1 SGHRS, CDR2 YFSETQ. With 0 bases removed from V and 4 bases from J, the gap between germline ends came to 11 bases. The CDR3 is made up of 16 amino acids. This clonotype showed up many times. The antigen is unknown. TCR beta VDJ and CDR3 profiles were obtained from a genomic DNA template. From the reads, TCRdb called clonotypes with MiXCR, one entry per CDR3 protein. Among 250,000 to 300,000 distinct CDR3 sequences listed, 50% to 70% were seen once. What was sequenced was sorted CD4+, CD8+, or CD8+CD57+ T cells (not recorded which) from PBMCs. This chain links TRBV5-1 with TRBJ2-6; a possible D gene is TRBD2 (7 bases). The source of this sequence is a human donor with severe aplastic anemia or a healthy control (not recorded which). CDR3 protein: CASSLAGGRGANVLTF. The CDR3 bases are TGCGCCAGCAGCTTGGCCGGGGGGCGGGGGGCCAACGTCCTGACTTTC.